This T cell receptor beta chain was identified during a study of cytomegalovirus exposure and HLA in healthy donors. The PCR employed 60 Vbeta primers together with 13 Jbeta primers. Produced via immunoSEQ multiplex PCR; TCRdb's table is partial and in-frame only. Here the sample table reports roughly 200,000 clones. Trimming shortened V by 5 bases and J by 10 bases, and 27 bases separated the two germline ends. The CDR3 loop spans 17 amino acids. Germline V gene data show CDR1 as MNHEY and CDR2 as SMNVEV (reference sequence). The material sequenced was PBMCs. The origin of this receptor is a girl aged 2 to 10 in good health and CMV-seropositive. This chain joins TRBV27 and TRBJ2-1; tentatively, D is TRBD2 (6 bases). The CDR3 reads CASSPSLPGLSRGEQFF. The CDR3, as DNA: TGTGCCAGCAGTCCGAGCCTGCCGGGACTCTCCCGAGGGGAGCAGTTCTTC.